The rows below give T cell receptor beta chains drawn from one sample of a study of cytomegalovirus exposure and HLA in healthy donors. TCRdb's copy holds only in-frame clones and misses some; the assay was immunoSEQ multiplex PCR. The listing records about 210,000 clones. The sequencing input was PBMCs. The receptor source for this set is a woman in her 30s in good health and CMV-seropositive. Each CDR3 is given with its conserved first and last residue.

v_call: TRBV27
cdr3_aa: CASSDPGQNQPQHF

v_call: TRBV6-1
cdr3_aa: CASSESHEQYF

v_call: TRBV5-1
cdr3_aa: CASGDTQGANEQYF

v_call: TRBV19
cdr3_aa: CASSAMGARETQYF

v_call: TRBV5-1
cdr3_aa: CASSLGASGGLTDTQYF

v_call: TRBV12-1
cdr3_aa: CASSFTGQGAGYSNQPQHF

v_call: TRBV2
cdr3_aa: CASRGDFLSTDTQYF

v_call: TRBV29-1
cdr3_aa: CSVDGGTSGRGGANVLTF

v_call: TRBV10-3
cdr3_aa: CAISSLAGEVDTQYF

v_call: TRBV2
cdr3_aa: CASIRDTQETQYF

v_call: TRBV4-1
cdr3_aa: CASSQRAFSGNTIYF

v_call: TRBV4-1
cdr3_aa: CASSLNRLADYNEQFF

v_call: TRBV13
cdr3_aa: CASSRGSSGNTIYF

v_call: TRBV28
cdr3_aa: CASSFRDPQETQYF

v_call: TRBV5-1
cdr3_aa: CASSLAGVSYEQYF

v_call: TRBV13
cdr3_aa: CASSLEAGPSTDTQYF